The 23 T cell receptor beta chains in this list originate from one sample, sequenced in a study of cytomegalovirus exposure and HLA in healthy donors. This PCR relied on a set of 60 Vbeta primers and 13 Jbeta primers. TCRdb's copy holds only in-frame clones and misses some; the assay was immunoSEQ multiplex PCR. The top ten hold approximately 1.4% of the sample, which has roughly 190,000 clones, roughly a tenth seen once. The sample taken for sequencing was PBMCs. All receptors come from a woman in her twenties or thirties in good health and CMV-seropositive.

On this clone: Other nucleotide sequences from this sample produce the same CDR3. This chain links TRBV27 with TRBJ2-3; no firm D call. Germline values: CDR1 MNHEY, CDR2 SMNVEV (reference sequence). V lost 6 bases to trimming and J lost 1 base, with 8 bases between them. The CDR3 loop spans 13 amino acids. In DNA form, the CDR3 reads TGTGCCAGCAGCTCACCGGGCACAGATACGCAGTATTTT. This codes for CASSSPGTDTQYF.

The genes are TRBV18 and TRBJ2-7; TRBD1 agrees at 7 bases. After removal of 8 bases from V and 3 bases from J, the junction contained 10 bases not matched to a gene. This CDR3 is 14 amino acids long. The V gene's germline CDR1 is KGHSH and CDR2 LQKENI. The CDR3 DNA is TGTGCCAGCCGCGCCGGGACAGATGGCTACGAGCAGTACTTC. Encoded protein: CASRAGTDGYEQYF. Together with reference TRBV18 and TRBJ2-7, the CDR3 gives the full variable domain: NAGVMQNPRHLVRRRGQEARLRCSPMKGHSHVYWYRQLPEEGLKFMVYLQKENIIDESGMPKERFSAEFPKEGPSILRIQQVVRGDSAAYFCASRAGTDGYEQYFGPGTRLTVT.

The V and J genes are TRBV19 and TRBJ2-3; D possibly corresponds to TRBD1 (6 bases). V was pared by 10 bases and J by 2 bases, with 16 bases between. Germline V gene sequence: CDR1 LNHDA, CDR2 SQIVND (reference sequence). This CDR3 has 14 amino acids. The CDR3 coding sequence is TGTGCCACCATGTCTTGGGGGCCCACAGATACGCAGTATTTT. It encodes CATMSWGPTDTQYF.

This clone was observed a handful of times. The V call is TRBV6-6, the J call TRBJ1-5; 10 positions match TRBD1. The CDR3 contains 13 residues. From germline, CDR1 is MNHNY and CDR2 SVGAGI (reference sequence). Germline trimming cut 5 bases from V and 7 bases from J; bases unmatched to any gene: 2. The CDR3: CASSGDRGQPQHF. The CDR3 nucleotides read TGTGCCAGCAGTGGGGACAGGGGACAGCCCCAGCATTTT.

J is TRBJ2-1 and V is TRBV6-5; D is ambiguous. Germline loops: CDR1 MNHEY, CDR2 SVGAGI. V was cut by 7 bases and J by 6 bases, with 10 bases left in between. This CDR3 has 12 residues. The CDR3 sequence: CASKRGINEQFF. The CDR3 coding sequence is TGTGCCAGCAAGCGAGGAATCAATGAGCAGTTCTTC.

The chain is built from TRBV27 and TRBJ1-5, with TRBD1 matching 8 bases. The CDR3 sequence is 16 residues long. The germline CDR1 and CDR2 sequences are MNHEY and SMNVEV (reference sequence). Trimming took 5 bases from V and 6 from J; bases not matched to a gene: 12. For the CDR3, the DNA is TGTGCCAGCAGTCTCTACTCAGGGGGCTCGGGTCAGCCCCAGCATTTT. Residues: CASSLYSGGSGQPQHF.

The chain joins TRBV10-3 to TRBJ1-2; TRBD1 aligns across 10 bases. Germline V gene lookup returns CDR1 ENHRY and CDR2 SYGVKD. Unmatched junction bases numbered 7, after V lost 6 bases and J lost 3 bases. This CDR3 has 15 amino acids. CDR3 DNA: TGTGCCATCAGCAGTCCCGGGACAGGGGACTATGGCTACACCTTC. It codes for CAISSPGTGDYGYTF.

This clone was picked up a small number of times. This rearrangement joins TRBV6-1 to TRBJ1-4; a weak D match, TRBD1 (5 bases). The CDR3 is 17 residues long. Germline loops: CDR1 MNHNS, CDR2 SASEGT. The V and J ends lost 2 bases and 6 bases respectively, with 19 bases between them. CDR3 residues: CASSEPYGGGADEKLFF. The CDR3 DNA follows: TGTGCCAGCAGTGAACCCTACGGGGGGGGAGCAGATGAAAAACTGTTTTTT.

This chain connects TRBV2 to TRBJ2-6, with TRBD2 matching 14 bases. With V trimmed by 10 bases and J by 8 bases, 7 bases remained unmatched. CDR3 length equals 15 residues. Germline V gives CDR1 SNHLY, CDR2 FYNNEI. The CDR3 loop reads CATAGLAGASNVLTF. As DNA, the CDR3 is TGTGCCACCGCGGGACTAGCGGGAGCGTCCAACGTCCTGACTTTC.

The V and J genes are TRBV19 and TRBJ1-5, with TRBD1 matching 7 bases. With 7 bases clipped from V and 2 bases from J, the junction kept 8 bases outside the gene matches. This CDR3 region has 15 residues. The germline CDR1 and CDR2 sequences are LNHDA and SQIVND (reference sequence). DNA for the CDR3: TGTGCCAGTAAACCCTACAGGGGCGGCAATCAGCCCCAGCATTTT. Translated, it gives CASKPYRGGNQPQHF.

This clone was recorded a few times. V is TRBV10-1 and J is TRBJ2-7; 12 nucleotides line up with TRBD2. Germline values: CDR1 WNHNN, CDR2 SYGVQD (reference sequence). CDR3 size: 16 residues. The trim removed 1 base at V and 2 bases at J, leaving 3 bases unmatched. The CDR3 protein is CASSEYTSGRTYEQYF. Here the CDR3 DNA reads TGCGCCAGCAGTGAGTACACTAGCGGGAGGACCTACGAGCAGTACTTC.

This chain uses TRBV5-6 with TRBJ2-7; 14 bases align to TRBD2. V shed 4 bases, J shed 2 bases, and the junction held 8 bases outside the gene matches. Per germline, CDR1 SGHDT and CDR2 YYEEEE. CDR3 length: 17 residues. In DNA, the CDR3 is TGTGCCAGCAGCCTAGGGACTAGCGGGAGCCATACCTACGAGCAGTACTTC. It is translated as CASSLGTSGSHTYEQYF.

This sequence joins TRBV5-1 and TRBJ2-7; D is ambiguous. This CDR3 is built from 14 residues. Germline assignment: CDR1 SGHRS and CDR2 YFSETQ. Trimming removed 2 bases at V and 0 bases at J, with 9 bases between. The CDR3 nucleotides are TGCGCCAGCAGCTTTTCGACTGCCTCCTACGAGCAGTACTTC. Translating gives CASSFSTASYEQYF. Using reference TRBV5-1 and TRBJ2-7 for the parts outside the CDR3, the full variable domain is KAGVTQTPRYLIKTRGQQVTLSCSPISGHRSVSWYQQTPGQGLQFLFEYFSETQRNKGNFPGRFSGRQFSNSRSEMNVSTLELGDSALYLCASSFSTASYEQYFGPGTRLTVT.

The chain employs TRBV2 and TRBJ1-3; no definite D call. The CDR3 extends over 14 amino acids. The germline V gene encodes CDR1 SNHLY and CDR2 FYNNEI. V was clipped by 3 bases and J by 4 bases, with 10 bases between them. As DNA, the CDR3 is TGTGCCAGCAGTGACCGGGGTATCGGAAACACCATATATTTT. Protein: CASSDRGIGNTIYF.

This clone was picked up a small number of times. The V gene is TRBV7-9, the J gene TRBJ2-7, with 8 bases matching TRBD1. Trimming removed 4 bases from V and 3 bases from J; junction bases left unmatched: 14. Germline CDR1 is SEHNR and CDR2 is FQNEAQ (reference sequence). The CDR3 covers 17 residues. As DNA, the CDR3 is TGTGCCAGCAGCTCACAACCCCCCAGGGGGCGGCACTACGAGCAGTACTTC. Translated, it gives CASSSQPPRGRHYEQYF. The variable domain in full, with the rest retrieved from reference TRBV7-9 and TRBJ2-7, is DTGVSQNPRHKITKRGQNVTFRCDPISEHNRLYWYRQTLGQGPEFLTYFQNEAQLEKSRLLSDRFSAERPKGSFSTLEIQRTEQGDSAMYLCASSSQPPRGRHYEQYFGPGTRLTVT.

This sequence joins TRBV1 and TRBJ2-3; the D call of TRBD1 is as the table states it, not checked on the DNA. TRBV1 is annotated as a pseudogene. The CDR3 is made up of 20 amino acids. The CDR3 region has the DNA TGCACCAGCAGCCAGGTCCCCCACCGTTGCCGGGACAGCAGAATTCGTACGCAGTATTTT. Protein: CTSSQVPHRCRDSRIRTQYF.

The V call is TRBV30, the J call TRBJ1-5; D gene unclear. V lost 3 bases and J lost 7, with 13 bases in between. Germline V gene sequence: CDR1 GTSNPN, CDR2 SVGIG (reference sequence). The CDR3 is made up of 13 amino acids. CDR3: CAWSLGGNQPQHF. CDR3 DNA sequence: TGTGCCTGGAGCCTAGGAGGGAACCAGCCCCAGCATTTT.

This clone was observed once. The V call is TRBV28, the J call TRBJ1-5, with 8 bases fitting TRBD1. Germline V gives CDR1 MDHEN, CDR2 SYDVKM. This CDR3 spans 13 amino acids. V lost 8 bases and J lost 7; bases outside the gene matches: 7. CDR3 protein: CASFRDRNQPQHF. As DNA, the CDR3 is TGTGCCAGCTTCCGGGACAGGAACCAGCCCCAGCATTTT.

This clone has only a few counts. The genes are TRBV2 and TRBJ2-7; 9 bases align to TRBD2. The CDR3 has 13 residues. Germline V CDR1 and CDR2: SNHLY, FYNNEI. Trimming took 4 bases from V and 3 from J; bases not matched to a gene: 1. CDR3 region: CASSGGRVYEQYF. The CDR3, as DNA: TGTGCCAGCAGTGGCGGGAGGGTCTACGAGCAGTACTTC. The full variable domain, its missing parts supplied by reference TRBV2 and TRBJ2-7, is EPEVTQTPSHQVTQMGQEVILRCVPISNHLYFYWYRQILGQKVEFLVSFYNNEISEKSEIFDDQFSVERPDGSNFTLKIRSTKLEDSAMYFCASSGGRVYEQYFGPGTRLTVT.

The chain employs TRBV5-1 and TRBJ2-1; D is possibly TRBD2 (5 bases). The germline V gene encodes CDR1 SGHRS and CDR2 YFSETQ. This CDR3 region has 13 residues. The V end lost 5 bases, the J end lost 10 bases, and 16 bases lay between the germline ends. The CDR3 reads CASRVEYREEQFF. The CDR3 region has the DNA TGCGCCAGCAGAGTAGAATATCGGGAAGAGCAGTTCTTC.

The gene calls are TRBV29-1 and TRBJ1-1, with a tentative D call TRBD1 (6 bases). Germline V gene sequence: CDR1 SQVTM, CDR2 ANQGSEA. Trimming took 6 bases from V and 0 from J, leaving 11 bases between them. The CDR3 length is 13 residues. The CDR3 is CSVEGHMNTEAFF. The CDR3 region has the DNA TGCAGCGTCGAGGGACACATGAACACTGAAGCTTTCTTT.

The chain recombines TRBV5-1 with TRBJ2-5; TRBD1 matches 7 bases. Germline V CDR1 and CDR2: SGHRS, YFSETQ. J lost 4 bases, V lost 0 bases, and 3 bases had no gene match. There are 14 residues in the CDR3. CDR3 residues: CASSLGRGRETQYF. The CDR3 DNA is TGCGCCAGCAGCTTGGGCAGGGGGAGAGAGACCCAGTACTTC. The full variable domain, rest sourced from reference TRBV5-1 and TRBJ2-5, is KAGVTQTPRYLIKTRGQQVTLSCSPISGHRSVSWYQQTPGQGLQFLFEYFSETQRNKGNFPGRFSGRQFSNSRSEMNVSTLELGDSALYLCASSLGRGRETQYFGPGTRLLVL.

The gene calls are TRBV19 and TRBJ2-5, with D possibly matching TRBD2 (5 bases). V was clipped by 5 bases and J by 9 bases, with 13 bases between them. Per the germline V gene, CDR1 is LNHDA and CDR2 is SQIVND (reference sequence). The length of the CDR3 is 12 residues. CDR3: CASSVLGEAQYF. For the CDR3, the DNA is TGTGCCAGTAGTGTCCTCGGGGAAGCCCAGTACTTC. The full variable domain, rest sourced from reference TRBV19 and TRBJ2-5, is DGGITQSPKYLFRKEGQNVTLSCEQNLNHDAMYWYRQDPGQGLRLIYYSQIVNDFQKGDIAEGYSVSREKKESFPLTVTSAQKNPTAFYLCASSVLGEAQYFGPGTRLLVL.